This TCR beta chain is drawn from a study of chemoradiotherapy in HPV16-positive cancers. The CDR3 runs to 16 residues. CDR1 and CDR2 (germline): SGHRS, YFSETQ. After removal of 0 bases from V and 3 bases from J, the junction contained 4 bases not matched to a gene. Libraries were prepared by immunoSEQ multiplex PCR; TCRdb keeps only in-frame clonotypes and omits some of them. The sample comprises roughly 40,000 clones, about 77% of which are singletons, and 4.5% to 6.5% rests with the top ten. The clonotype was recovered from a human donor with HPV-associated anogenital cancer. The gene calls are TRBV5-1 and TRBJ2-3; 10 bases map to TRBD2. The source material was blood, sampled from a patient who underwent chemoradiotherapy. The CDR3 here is CASSLERGGVTDTQYF. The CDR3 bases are TGCGCCAGCAGCTTGGAGCGGGGGGGTGTGACAGATACGCAGTATTTT.